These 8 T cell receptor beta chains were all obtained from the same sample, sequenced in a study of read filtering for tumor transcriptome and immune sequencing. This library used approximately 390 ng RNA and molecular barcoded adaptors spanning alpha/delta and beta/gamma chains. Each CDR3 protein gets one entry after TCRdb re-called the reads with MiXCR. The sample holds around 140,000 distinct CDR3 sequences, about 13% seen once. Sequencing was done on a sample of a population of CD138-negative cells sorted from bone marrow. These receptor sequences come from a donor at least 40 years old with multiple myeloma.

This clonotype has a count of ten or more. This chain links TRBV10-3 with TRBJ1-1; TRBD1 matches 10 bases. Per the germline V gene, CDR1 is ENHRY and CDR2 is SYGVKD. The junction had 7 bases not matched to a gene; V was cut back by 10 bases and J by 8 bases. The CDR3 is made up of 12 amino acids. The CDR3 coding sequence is TGTGCCACACGACAGGGGGCTGGCGAAGCTTTCTTT. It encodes CATRQGAGEAFF.

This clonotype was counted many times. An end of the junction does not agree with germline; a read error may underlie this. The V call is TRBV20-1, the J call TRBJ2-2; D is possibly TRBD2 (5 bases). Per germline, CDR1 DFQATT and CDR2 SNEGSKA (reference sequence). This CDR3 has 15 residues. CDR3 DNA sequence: TGCAGTGCAAGAGAGGGCCGTGGGTACACCGGGGAGCTGTTTTTT. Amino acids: CSAREGRGYTGELFF.

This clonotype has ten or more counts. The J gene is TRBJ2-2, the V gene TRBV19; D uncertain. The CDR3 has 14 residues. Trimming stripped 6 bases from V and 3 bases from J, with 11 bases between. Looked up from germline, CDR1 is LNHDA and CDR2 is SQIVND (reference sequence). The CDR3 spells CASRNRQDTGELFF. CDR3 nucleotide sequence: TGTGCCAGTAGAAACCGACAAGACACCGGGGAGCTGTTTTTT.

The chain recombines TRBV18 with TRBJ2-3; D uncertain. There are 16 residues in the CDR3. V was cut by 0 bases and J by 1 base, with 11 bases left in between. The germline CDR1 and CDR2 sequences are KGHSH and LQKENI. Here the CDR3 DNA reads TGTGCCAGCTCACCACCGTGGAAAGGTGGCACAGATACGCAGTATTTT. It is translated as CASSPPWKGGTDTQYF.

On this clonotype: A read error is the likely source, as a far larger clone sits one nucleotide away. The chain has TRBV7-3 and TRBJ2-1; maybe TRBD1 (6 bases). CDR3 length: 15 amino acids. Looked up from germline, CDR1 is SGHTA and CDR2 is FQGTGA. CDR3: CAGSSQGIPYNEQFF. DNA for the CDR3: TGTGCCGGCAGCTCACAGGGTATCCCCTACAATGAGCAGTTCTTC.

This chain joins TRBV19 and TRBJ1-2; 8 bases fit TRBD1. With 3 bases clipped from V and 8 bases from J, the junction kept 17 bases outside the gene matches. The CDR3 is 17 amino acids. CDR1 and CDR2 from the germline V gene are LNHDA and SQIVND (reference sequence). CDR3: CASSIPGQGRSVKGYTF. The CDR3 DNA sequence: TGTGCCAGTAGTATCCCCGGACAGGGTAGATCGGTTAAAGGCTACACCTTC.

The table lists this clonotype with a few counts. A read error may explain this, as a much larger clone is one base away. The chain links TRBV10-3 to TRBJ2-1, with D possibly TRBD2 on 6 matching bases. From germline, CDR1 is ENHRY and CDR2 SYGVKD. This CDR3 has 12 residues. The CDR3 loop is CAIRIDGGLVIF. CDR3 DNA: TGTGCCATCAGGATCGACGGGGGATTAGTGATCTTC.

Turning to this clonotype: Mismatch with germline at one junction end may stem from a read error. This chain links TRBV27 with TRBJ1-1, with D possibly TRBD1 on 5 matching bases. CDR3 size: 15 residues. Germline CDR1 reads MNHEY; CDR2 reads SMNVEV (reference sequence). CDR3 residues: CASSLSTQGSADAFF. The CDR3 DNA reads TGTGCCAGCAGTTTATCAACGCAGGGCTCCGCTGACGCTTTCTTT.